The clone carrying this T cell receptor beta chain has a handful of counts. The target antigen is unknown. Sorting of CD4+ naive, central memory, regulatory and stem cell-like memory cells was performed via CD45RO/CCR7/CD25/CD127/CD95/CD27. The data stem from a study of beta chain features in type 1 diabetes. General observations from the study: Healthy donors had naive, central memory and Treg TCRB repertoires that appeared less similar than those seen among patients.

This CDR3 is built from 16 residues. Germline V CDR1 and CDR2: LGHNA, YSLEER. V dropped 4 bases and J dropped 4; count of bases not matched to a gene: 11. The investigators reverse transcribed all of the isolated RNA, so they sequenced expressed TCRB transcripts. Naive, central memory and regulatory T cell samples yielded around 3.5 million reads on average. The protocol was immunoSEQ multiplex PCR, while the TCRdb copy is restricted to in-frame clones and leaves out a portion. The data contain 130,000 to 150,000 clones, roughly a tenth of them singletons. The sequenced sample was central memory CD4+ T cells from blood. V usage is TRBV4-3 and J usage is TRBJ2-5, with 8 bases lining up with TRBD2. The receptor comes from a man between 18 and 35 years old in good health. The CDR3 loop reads CASSPGTRPRGETQYF. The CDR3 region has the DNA TGCGCCAGCAGCCCCGGGACTAGACCCCGCGGAGAGACCCAGTACTTC.